This TCR beta chain was recorded in a study of blood T cell repertoires in COVID-19. Overall study: The origin of the acute and convalescent COVID-19 samples was the United States, Italy and Spain. PBMCs, B-cell-depleted T cells, or T cells provided the cDNA or gDNA that made up the material.

Per germline, CDR1 SGHDT and CDR2 YYEEEE. The V gene lost 0 bases and the J gene lost 2 bases, with 6 bases spanning the gap. This CDR3 is built from 14 residues. As originally analysed: By means of reference gene primer amplification, nucleated cell counts were estimated. Clones were sequenced by immunoSEQ multiplex PCR, and TCRdb holds only the in-frame ones, with some missing. V, J and clone size reflect that table, while D and trimming were determined from the DNA. The repertoire holds roughly 91,000 clones, with 76% as singletons. The rearrangement joins TRBV5-6 to TRBJ2-1, with D perhaps matching TRBD2 (5 bases). The specimen sequenced was peripheral blood. The TCR comes from a man between 65 and 79 years old with acute or convalescent COVID-19. The CDR3 loop is CASSLDGTYNEQFF. CDR3 nucleotides: TGTGCCAGCAGCTTGGACGGGACCTACAATGAGCAGTTCTTC.